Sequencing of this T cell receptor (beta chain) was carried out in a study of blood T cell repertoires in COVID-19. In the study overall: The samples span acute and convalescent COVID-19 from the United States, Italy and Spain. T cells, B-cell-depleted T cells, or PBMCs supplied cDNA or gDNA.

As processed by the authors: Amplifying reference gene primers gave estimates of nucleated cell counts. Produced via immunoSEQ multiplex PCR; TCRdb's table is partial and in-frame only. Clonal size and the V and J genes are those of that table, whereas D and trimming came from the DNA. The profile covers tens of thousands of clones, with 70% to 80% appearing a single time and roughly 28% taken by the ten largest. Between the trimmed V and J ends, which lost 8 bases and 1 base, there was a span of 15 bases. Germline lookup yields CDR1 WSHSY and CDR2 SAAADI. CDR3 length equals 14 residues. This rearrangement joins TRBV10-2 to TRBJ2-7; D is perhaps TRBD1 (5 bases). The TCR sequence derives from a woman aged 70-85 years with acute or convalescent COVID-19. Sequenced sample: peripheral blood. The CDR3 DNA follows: TGCGCCAGCGCCGAAGTCAGGGCTTCCTACGAGCAGTACTTC. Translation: CASAEVRASYEQYF.